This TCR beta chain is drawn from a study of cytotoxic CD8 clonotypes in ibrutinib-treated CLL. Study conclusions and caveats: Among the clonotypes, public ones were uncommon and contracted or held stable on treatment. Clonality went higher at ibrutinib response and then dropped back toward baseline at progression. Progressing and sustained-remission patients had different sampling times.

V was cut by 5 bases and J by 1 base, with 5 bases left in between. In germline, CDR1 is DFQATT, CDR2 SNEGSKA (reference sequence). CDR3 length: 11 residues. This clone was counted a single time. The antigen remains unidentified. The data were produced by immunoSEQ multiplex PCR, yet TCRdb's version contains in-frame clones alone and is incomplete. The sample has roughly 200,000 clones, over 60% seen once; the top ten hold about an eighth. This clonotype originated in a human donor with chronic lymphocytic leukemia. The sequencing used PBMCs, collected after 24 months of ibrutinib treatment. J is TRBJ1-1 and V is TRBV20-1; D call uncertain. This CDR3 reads CSALRNTEAFF. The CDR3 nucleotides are TGCAGTGCTCTCAGGAACACTGAAGCTTTCTTT.